The 16 T cell receptor beta chains below were found in one sample sequenced in a study of T cell repertoires and HLA-DP antigens. Clones were sequenced by immunoSEQ multiplex PCR, and TCRdb holds only the in-frame ones, with some missing. Seen here are around 70,000 clones, around three quarters observed once, and the top ten hold about 1.4%. What these receptors recognize is not known. Material for sequencing was CD4+ T cells from PBMCs. These receptors were taken from a man in his sixties in good health and CMV-seronegative.

The chain recombines TRBV7-2 with TRBJ1-1; TRBD1 aligns across 10 bases. The CDR3 sequence is 15 residues long. Germline V CDR1 and CDR2: SGHTA, FQGNSA. Trimming cost V 2 bases and J 6 bases; bases outside gene matches: 6. CDR3 in DNA: TGTGCCAGCAGCTTATGGCGGGACAGGGGCTCTGAAGCTTTCTTT. Its translation is CASSLWRDRGSEAFF.

This chain links TRBV23-1 with TRBJ1-6; D is possibly TRBD1 (5 bases). TRBV23-1 is recorded as an ORF, its role being uncertain. The CDR3 runs to 15 residues. The ends were cut back, 0 bases at V and 10 bases at J, with 13 bases in the middle. CDR3 coding DNA: TGCGCCAGCAGTCAATCGGGGTCCTCAGGGTCACCCCTCCACTTT. Translated, it gives CASSQSGSSGSPLHF.

The CDR3 nucleotides are TGTGCCTGGAGTCAGGGAAACACCATATATTTT. Encoded protein: CAWSQGNTIYF. The rearrangement joins TRBV30 to TRBJ1-3; unclear D gene. CDR1 is GTSNPN, CDR2 SVGIG, per germline (reference sequence). CDR3 length: 11 amino acids. Trimming pared 2 bases from V and 4 bases from J, leaving 3 bases between.

The genes are TRBV5-1 and TRBJ2-1; 7 nucleotides agree with TRBD2. With V trimmed by 2 bases and J by 0 bases, 8 bases remained unmatched. The length of the CDR3 is 17 residues. Germline CDR1 and CDR2: SGHRS and YFSETQ. The DNA for the CDR3 is TGCGCCAGCAGCTTCCCTGTAGGCGGGAGCTCCTACAATGAGCAGTTCTTC. Translating it yields CASSFPVGGSSYNEQFF.

The CDR3 DNA is TGTGCCAGCAGCTTAGTCGGCGGGGCCTACAATGAGCAGTTCTTC. Translating it yields CASSLVGGAYNEQFF. This chain joins TRBV11-2 and TRBJ2-1; D may be TRBD2 (6 bases). The CDR3 is 15 residues long. CDR1 and CDR2 (germline): SGHAT, FQNNGV. Trimming shortened V by 1 base and J by 2 bases, and 9 bases separated the two germline ends.

V and J are TRBV6-5 and TRBJ1-5; unclear D gene. CDR1 and CDR2 from the germline V gene are MNHEY and SVGAGI. CDR3 length equals 13 residues. V was cut by 7 bases and J by 6 bases, with 13 bases left in between. The CDR3 loop is CASNPDLVQPQHF. As DNA, the CDR3 is TGTGCCAGCAACCCGGACCTCGTTCAGCCCCAGCATTTT.

The chain uses TRBV4-2 and TRBJ2-2; 10 bases are a match to TRBD1. Germline V lookup: CDR1 LGHNA, CDR2 YNFKEQ. CDR3 size: 16 residues. With 2 bases clipped from V and 3 bases from J, the junction kept 3 bases outside the gene matches. The CDR3 is CASSQRTGGDTGELFF. The CDR3 nucleotides are TGTGCCAGCAGCCAACGGACAGGGGGAGACACCGGGGAGCTGTTTTTT.

The rearrangement links TRBV11-2 to TRBJ2-7, with D hard to call. The CDR3 totals 16 residues. Germline values: CDR1 SGHAT, CDR2 FQNNGV. V dropped 0 bases and J dropped 6 bases, with 18 bases sitting between them. The CDR3 loop is CASSLDRWAPSGEQYF. For the CDR3, the DNA is TGTGCCAGCAGCTTAGATCGATGGGCCCCCTCGGGCGAGCAGTACTTC.

The chain links TRBV4-2 to TRBJ2-1; D call uncertain. The V end lost 0 bases, the J end lost 7 bases, and 13 bases lay between the germline ends. CDR1 LGHNA and CDR2 YNFKEQ come from the germline V gene. This CDR3 has 15 amino acids. The CDR3 loop reads CASSQDALRGNEQFF. Written as DNA, the CDR3 is TGTGCCAGCAGCCAAGATGCCCTCCGTGGTAATGAGCAGTTCTTC.

The J gene is TRBJ1-5, the V gene TRBV5-1; 9 bases fit TRBD1. J gave up 3 bases and V 0 bases, and 4 bases lay outside the gene matches. The CDR3 is 16 amino acids. Germline V gene sequence: CDR1 SGHRS, CDR2 YFSETQ. The CDR3 DNA reads TGCGCCAGCAGCTTGGCCCGGACAGGGGTCAATCAGCCCCAGCATTTT. It codes for CASSLARTGVNQPQHF.

The chain joins TRBV5-1 to TRBJ2-7, with 10 bases lining up with TRBD1. Unmatched junction bases numbered 10, after V lost 4 bases and J lost 3 bases. The germline gives CDR1 SGHRS, CDR2 YFSETQ. The CDR3 length is 16 residues. Here the CDR3 reads CASSRAGTGDYYEQYF. Written as DNA, the CDR3 is TGCGCCAGCAGCCGCGCCGGGACAGGGGATTACTACGAGCAGTACTTC.

This rearrangement joins TRBV29-1 to TRBJ2-5; 7 bases align to TRBD1. The CDR3 is 12 amino acids. CDR1 and CDR2 from the germline V gene are SQVTM and ANQGSEA. Trimming at V came to 6 bases and at J to 2 bases, leaving 3 bases not matched to a gene. The CDR3 DNA reads TGCAGCGTAGGGACAGTTCAAGAGACCCAGTACTTC. Protein: CSVGTVQETQYF.

This CDR3 reads CASSGRTWTLGAFF. DNA for the CDR3: TGTGCCAGCAGTGGGAGAACATGGACATTAGGGGCTTTCTTT. This chain links TRBV6-1 with TRBJ1-1; D perhaps matches TRBD1 (5 bases). The ends were cut back, 4 bases at V and 11 bases at J, with 20 bases in the middle. The CDR3 sequence is 14 residues long. CDR1 and CDR2 (germline): MNHNS, SASEGT.

The chain combines TRBV11-3 with TRBJ2-1; no reliable D call. CDR3 length: 13 residues. Trimming shortened V by 0 bases and J by 10 bases, and 10 bases separated the two germline ends. CDR1 and CDR2 from the germline V gene are SGHNT and YENEEA. CDR3: CASSLDRGGEQFF. Here the CDR3 DNA reads TGTGCCAGCAGCTTAGATCGTGGTGGAGAGCAGTTCTTC.

The genes are TRBV30 and TRBJ2-2; weak D call: TRBD1 (5 bases). The germline V gene encodes CDR1 GTSNPN and CDR2 SVGIG (reference sequence). This CDR3 region has 14 residues. Between the trimmed V and J ends, which lost 3 bases and 0 bases, there was a span of 8 bases. DNA for the CDR3: TGTGCCTGGAGACAGGAGCCGAACACCGGGGAGCTGTTTTTT. This codes for CAWRQEPNTGELFF.

This chain links TRBV19 with TRBJ2-5; a weak D match, TRBD1 (5 bases). V lost 1 base, J lost 5 bases, and 17 bases lay in between. The CDR3 loop spans 16 amino acids. Germline V gene data show CDR1 as LNHDA and CDR2 as SQIVND (reference sequence). CDR3 coding DNA: TGTGCCAGTAGTATAGGTCCAGGGATCGGGCAGGAGACCCAGTACTTC. Translated: CASSIGPGIGQETQYF.